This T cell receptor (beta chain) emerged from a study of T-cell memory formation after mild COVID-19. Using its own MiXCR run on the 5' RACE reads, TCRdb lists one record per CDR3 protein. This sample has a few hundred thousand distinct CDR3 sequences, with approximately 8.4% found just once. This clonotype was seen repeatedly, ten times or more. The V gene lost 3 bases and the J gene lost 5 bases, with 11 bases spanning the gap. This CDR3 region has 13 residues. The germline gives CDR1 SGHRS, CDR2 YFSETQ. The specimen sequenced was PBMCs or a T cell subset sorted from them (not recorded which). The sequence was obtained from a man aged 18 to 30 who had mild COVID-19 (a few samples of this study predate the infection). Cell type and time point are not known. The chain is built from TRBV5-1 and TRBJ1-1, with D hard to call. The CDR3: CASSSPGITEAFF. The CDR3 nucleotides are TGCGCCAGCAGCTCCCCGGGAATAACTGAAGCTTTCTTT.